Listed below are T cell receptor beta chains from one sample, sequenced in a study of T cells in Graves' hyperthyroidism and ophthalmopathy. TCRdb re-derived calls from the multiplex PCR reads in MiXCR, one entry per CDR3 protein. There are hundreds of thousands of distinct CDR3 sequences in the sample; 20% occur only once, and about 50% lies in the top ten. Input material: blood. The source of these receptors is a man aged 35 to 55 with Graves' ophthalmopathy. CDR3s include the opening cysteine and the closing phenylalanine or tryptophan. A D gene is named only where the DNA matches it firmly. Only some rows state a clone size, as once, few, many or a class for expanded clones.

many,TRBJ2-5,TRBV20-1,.,TGCAGTGCTAGAGATAGGCGCGTAGAACTGAAGACCCAGTACTTC,CSARDRRVELKTQYF
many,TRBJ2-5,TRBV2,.,TGTGCCAGCCTCGGGACACTGCAAGAGACCCAGTACTTC,CASLGTLQETQYF
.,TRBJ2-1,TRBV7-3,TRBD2,TGTGCCAGCAGCCGCCGGGGGGGGAGCAATGAGCAGTTCTTC,CASSRRGGSNEQFF
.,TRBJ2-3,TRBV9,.,TGTGCCAGCAGCCCTACCCTTTCCGATACGCAGTATTTT,CASSPTLSDTQYF
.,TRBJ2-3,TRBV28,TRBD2,TGTGCCAGCGGGACTAGCGGGGTTATTTGGGGCACAGATACGCAGTATTTT,CASGTSGVIWGTDTQYF
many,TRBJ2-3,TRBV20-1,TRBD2,TGCAGTGCTTCTACTAGCGGGAGGACAGATACGCAGTATTTT,CSASTSGRTDTQYF
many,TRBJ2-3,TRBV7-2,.,TGTGCCAGCAGCTTAGTAGCTTCCCCCGCAGATACGCAGTATTTT,CASSLVASPADTQYF
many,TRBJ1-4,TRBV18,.,TGTGCCAGCTCACCTTCCGACGGCGGGTATGAAAAACTGTTTTTT,CASSPSDGGYEKLFF
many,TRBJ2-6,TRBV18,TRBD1,TGTGCCAGCTCACCCTCTTCCGGGACAGGGCCCGGCGTCCTGACTTTC,CASSPSSGTGPGVLTF
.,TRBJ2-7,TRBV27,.,TGTGCCAGCAGCGGGGGACCCCTCTACGAGCAGTACTTC,CASSGGPLYEQYF
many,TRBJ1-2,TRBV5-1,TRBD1,TGCGCCAGCAGCATAGGACAGGGGAGCGGCTACACCTTC,CASSIGQGSGYTF
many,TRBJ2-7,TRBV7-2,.,TGTGCCAGCAGCTCTGCGGTGGGCCGGGGCTACGAGCAGTACTTC,CASSSAVGRGYEQYF
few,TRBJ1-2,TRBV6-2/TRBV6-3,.,TGTGCCAGCAGTTACGATTGGCCTAGAGAAGGCTACACCTTC,CASSYDWPREGYTF
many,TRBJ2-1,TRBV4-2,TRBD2,TGTGCCAGCAGCCTCAGTCAGAGCGGGGGGTCGGGTGAGCAGTTCTTC,CASSLSQSGGSGEQFF
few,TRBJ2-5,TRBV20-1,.,TGCAGTGCTAGAGGGAATACGGAGACCCAGTACTTC,CSARGNTETQYF
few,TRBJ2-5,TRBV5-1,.,TGCGCCAGCAGCTTGCAACAGTCGGAGACCCAGTACTTC,CASSLQQSETQYF
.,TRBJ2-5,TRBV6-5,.,TGTGCCAGCAGTTCCCCCCGCGGTCATGGGGAGACCCAGTACTTC,CASSSPRGHGETQYF
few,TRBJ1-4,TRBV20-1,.,TGCAGTGCTCATGGGTTGGCAACTAATGAAAAACTGTTTTTT,CSAHGLATNEKLFF
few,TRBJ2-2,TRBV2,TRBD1,TGTGCCAGCAGTCACAGGGGGCTAAGGGCCGGGGAGCTGTTTTTT,CASSHRGLRAGELFF
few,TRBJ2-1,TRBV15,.,TGTGCCACCAGCAGAGGAATTTTAGCTGAGCAGTTCTTC,CATSRGILAEQFF
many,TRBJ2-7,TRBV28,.,TGTGCCAGCAGTCCTTGGGAAGCGGACTACGAGCAGTACTTC,CASSPWEADYEQYF
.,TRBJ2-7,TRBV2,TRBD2,TGTGCCAGCTTGGGGACTAGCGGAGATTCCTACGAGCAGTACTTC,CASLGTSGDSYEQYF
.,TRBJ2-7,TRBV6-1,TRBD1,TGTGCCAGCAAAACAGGGGGCTTTTCGTCCTACGAGCAGTACTTC,CASKTGGFSSYEQYF
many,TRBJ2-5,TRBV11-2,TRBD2,TGTGCCAGCAGCTTAGGGACTAGCGGGAGGGCGTCGGAGACCCAGTACTTC,CASSLGTSGRASETQYF
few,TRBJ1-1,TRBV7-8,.,TGTGCCAGCAGTCTCAAGGGTGAAAGTACTGAAGCTTTCTTT,CASSLKGESTEAFF
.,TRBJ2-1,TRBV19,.,TGTGCCAGTAGTATAGTTGCGGGTTTCTCCTACAATGAGCAGTTCTTC,CASSIVAGFSYNEQFF
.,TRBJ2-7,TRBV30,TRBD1,TGTGCCTCCATACCGGGACAGGGGAACGAGCAGTACTTC,CASIPGQGNEQYF
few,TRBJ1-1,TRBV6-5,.,TGTGCCAGCAGTTACGGGCTACATGAAGCTTTCTTT,CASSYGLHEAFF
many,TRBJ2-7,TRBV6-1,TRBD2,TGTGCCAGCAGTGTGTTCGGGGGGACTTACGAGCAGTACTTC,CASSVFGGTYEQYF
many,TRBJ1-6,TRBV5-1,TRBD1,TGCGCCAGCAGCTTCTGGACAGGGGAGAATTCACCCCTCCACTTT,CASSFWTGENSPLHF
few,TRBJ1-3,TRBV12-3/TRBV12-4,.,TGTGCCAGCGGCGTCGGGAGCTCTGGAAACACCATATATTTT,CASGVGSSGNTIYF
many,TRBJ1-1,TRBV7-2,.,TGTGCCAGCAGTCTCCACCCGGCAGGCTCCGGTCGAGCTTTCTTT,CASSLHPAGSGRAFF
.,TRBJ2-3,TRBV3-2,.,TGTGCCAGCAGCAGAGGACTAGCGGGACTGATAGATACGCAGTATTTT,CASSRGLAGLIDTQYF
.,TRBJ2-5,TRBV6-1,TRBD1,TGTGCCAGCACCCCGTTCAGGGGGCTTTACCAAGAGACCCAGTACTTC,CASTPFRGLYQETQYF
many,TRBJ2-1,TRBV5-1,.,TGCGCCAGCAGCTTGGATGGGCTATCGGGACGGTATGAGCAGTTCTTC,CASSLDGLSGRYEQFF
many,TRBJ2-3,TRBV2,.,TGTGCCAGCAGTGAGTTAGCGAAAGGAGGAGAAGATACGCAGTATTTT,CASSELAKGGEDTQYF
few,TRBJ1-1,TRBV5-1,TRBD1,TGCGCCAGCCGGACAGGGGTGGTGAACACTGAAGCTTTCTTT,CASRTGVVNTEAFF
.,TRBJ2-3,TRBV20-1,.,TGCAGTGCTAGGGGGCGGCTGAGCACAGATACGCAGTATTTT,CSARGRLSTDTQYF
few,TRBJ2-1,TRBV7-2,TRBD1,TGTGCCAGCAGCGTCTACAGGGGGCCATACAGTGAGCAGTTCTTC,CASSVYRGPYSEQFF
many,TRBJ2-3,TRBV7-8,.,TGTGCCAGCAGCTTACCTAGAATTGGGGGTAGGGCAGATACGCAGTATTTT,CASSLPRIGGRADTQYF
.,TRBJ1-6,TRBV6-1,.,TGTGCCAGCACTGGGGGTGGATCACCCCTCCACTTT,CASTGGGSPLHF
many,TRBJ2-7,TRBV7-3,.,TGTGCCAGCAGCTTAATAGGGGGGAGCGAGCAGTACTTC,CASSLIGGSEQYF
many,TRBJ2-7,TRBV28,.,TGTGCCAGCAGACTCGGGGACGAAACCACCGAGCAGTACTTC,CASRLGDETTEQYF
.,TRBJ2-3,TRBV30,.,TGTGCCTGGAAGTCGGGAGAAGGAACAGATACGCAGTATTTT,CAWKSGEGTDTQYF